This note documents a single T cell receptor beta chain sequence. These data belong to a study of shared clonotypes between healthy human individuals. The assay was immunoSEQ multiplex PCR, and TCRdb's table has in-frame clones only and misses some. The data hold about 2.3 million clones, with approximately 90% observed a single time. The length of the CDR3 is 16 residues. Trimming cost V 3 bases and J 5 bases; bases outside gene matches: 7. Per the germline V gene, CDR1 is SEHNR and CDR2 is FQNEAQ (reference sequence). Sequencing used naive CD4+ T cells from PBMCs. Noted subset: CD45RA+ positively selected. The TCR originated in a man between 18 and 29 years old in good health. Some clones in this sample may be carry-over from other donors' samples. This chain links TRBV7-9 with TRBJ1-4; 9 positions match TRBD1. The CDR3 sequence: CASSFLTGGLNEKLFF. CDR3 bases: TGTGCCAGCAGCTTTCTAACAGGGGGCCTGAATGAAAAACTGTTTTTT.